This is a list of T cell receptor beta chains from one sample in a study of T cells in narcolepsy. Here immunoSEQ multiplex PCR was the method, and the copy in TCRdb shows in-frame clones only, minus some. The top ten hold 0.95% to 1.5% of the sample, which has tens of thousands of clones, roughly 90% seen once. Sequenced material: CD45RA- memory CD4+ T cells from PBMCs. All receptors derive from a human donor with narcolepsy. CDR3s include the opening cysteine and the closing phenylalanine or tryptophan. The order of the fields is J gene, D gene, V gene, CDR3 length, clone size, CDR3 protein, CDR3 DNA. D genes are given only for firm matches. Clone size appears in some rows only: once, few, many, or a class for an expanded clone.

J: TRBJ1-1; D: .; V: TRBV30; length: 13; size: .; CDR3: CAWRSGMNTEAFF; DNA: TGTGCCTGGAGATCGGGTATGAACACTGAAGCTTTCTTT
J: TRBJ2-5; D: .; V: TRBV10-2; length: 14; size: few; CDR3: CASSENGQQETQYF; DNA: TGCGCCAGCAGTGAGAACGGACAACAAGAGACCCAGTACTTC
J: TRBJ2-2; D: TRBD2; V: TRBV6-1; length: 15; size: .; CDR3: CASSPSGGDTGELFF; DNA: TGTGCCAGCAGCCCCAGTGGGGGGGACACCGGGGAGCTGTTTTTT
J: TRBJ1-5; D: .; V: TRBV18; length: 14; size: .; CDR3: CASSPSGPNQPQHF; DNA: TGTGCCAGCTCACCGAGTGGACCTAATCAGCCCCAGCATTTT
J: TRBJ1-2; D: .; V: TRBV6-5; length: 13; size: .; CDR3: CASSAGPNYGYTF; DNA: TGTGCCAGCAGCGCAGGACCTAACTATGGCTACACCTTC
J: TRBJ1-1; D: .; V: TRBV5-4; length: 14; size: .; CDR3: CASSPRQRNTEAFF; DNA: TGTGCCAGCAGCCCAAGACAGAGAAACACTGAAGCTTTCTTT
J: TRBJ2-1; D: .; V: TRBV30; length: 11; size: few; CDR3: CAWSRQGRQFF; DNA: TGTGCCTGGAGTCGGCAGGGTAGGCAGTTCTTC
J: TRBJ1-1; D: .; V: TRBV28; length: 12; size: .; CDR3: CASSETRRGAFF; DNA: TGTGCCAGCAGTGAAACTCGGAGGGGTGCTTTCTTT
J: TRBJ1-5; D: .; V: TRBV30; length: 14; size: .; CDR3: CAWSGGSVDQPQHF; DNA: TGTGCCTGGAGTGGGGGGTCGGTCGATCAGCCCCAGCATTTT
J: TRBJ2-7; D: TRBD2; V: TRBV7-9; length: 15; size: .; CDR3: CASSKTSGRAYEQYF; DNA: TGTGCCAGCAGCAAGACTAGCGGGAGGGCCTACGAGCAGTACTTC
J: TRBJ2-5; D: .; V: TRBV5-6; length: 14; size: .; CDR3: CASSRIRGQETQYF; DNA: TGTGCCAGCAGCAGGATACGGGGACAAGAGACCCAGTACTTC
J: TRBJ2-1; D: .; V: TRBV6-4; length: 12; size: .; CDR3: CASSREVNEQFF; DNA: TGTGCCAGCAGTCGGGAAGTCAATGAGCAGTTCTTC
J: TRBJ1-5; D: .; V: TRBV4-2; length: 15; size: .; CDR3: CASSQDGGSGQPQHF; DNA: TGTGCCAGCAGCCAAGACGGGGGTTCAGGTCAGCCCCAGCATTTT
J: TRBJ1-4; D: .; V: TRBV9; length: 17; size: .; CDR3: CASSVDEVPGRVEKLFF; DNA: TGTGCCAGCAGCGTAGATGAGGTGCCAGGGAGAGTTGAAAAACTGTTTTTT
J: TRBJ1-5; D: .; V: TRBV30; length: 15; size: .; CDR3: CAWSGGGGNNQPQHF; DNA: TGTGCCTGGAGTGGGGGGGGCGGCAACAATCAGCCCCAGCATTTT
J: TRBJ2-1; D: .; V: TRBV10-3; length: 16; size: .; CDR3: CAITESSPKGYNEQFF; DNA: TGTGCCATCACCGAGTCTAGCCCGAAGGGTTACAATGAGCAGTTCTTC
J: TRBJ2-7; D: .; V: TRBV4-1; length: 16; size: few; CDR3: CASSQEPPDRSYEQYF; DNA: TGCGCCAGCAGCCAAGAGCCCCCCGACAGAAGCTACGAGCAGTACTTC
J: TRBJ2-5; D: .; V: TRBV18; length: 14; size: few; CDR3: CASSTGQIQETQYF; DNA: TGTGCCAGCTCAACAGGACAGATTCAAGAGACCCAGTACTTC
J: TRBJ2-3; D: .; V: TRBV27; length: 16; size: .; CDR3: CASSLKATRTTDTQYF; DNA: TGTGCCAGCAGTTTAAAGGCAACCAGAACCACAGATACGCAGTATTTT
J: TRBJ2-7; D: TRBD1; V: TRBV29-1; length: 14; size: .; CDR3: CSVRDRVFPNEQYF; DNA: TGCAGCGTGCGGGACAGGGTTTTCCCCAACGAGCAGTACTTC
J: TRBJ2-1; D: .; V: TRBV5-6; length: 18; size: .; CDR3: CASSAGYGAGPTYNEQFF; DNA: TGTGCCAGCAGCGCAGGGTATGGGGCGGGGCCTACCTACAATGAGCAGTTCTTC
J: TRBJ2-5; D: .; V: TRBV27; length: 13; size: .; CDR3: CASSWGGRETQYF; DNA: TGTGCCAGCAGCTGGGGGGGCCGAGAGACCCAGTACTTC
J: TRBJ2-3; D: .; V: TRBV5-1; length: 14; size: .; CDR3: CASSYTSSTDTQYF; DNA: TGCGCCAGCAGCTATACGTCTAGCACAGATACGCAGTATTTT
J: TRBJ2-3; D: TRBD2; V: TRBV7-8; length: 15; size: .; CDR3: CASSSWTSGTDTQYF; DNA: TGTGCCAGCAGCTCCTGGACTAGCGGCACAGATACGCAGTATTTT
J: TRBJ2-7; D: TRBD1; V: TRBV7-2; length: 12; size: .; CDR3: CASSQGGNEQYF; DNA: TGTGCCAGCAGCCAAGGGGGCAACGAGCAGTACTTC
J: TRBJ1-1; D: .; V: TRBV29-1; length: 14; size: .; CDR3: CSVVGRVTNTEAFF; DNA: TGCAGCGTTGTAGGCAGGGTGACGAACACTGAAGCTTTCTTT
J: TRBJ2-7; D: TRBD2; V: TRBV7-8; length: 15; size: .; CDR3: CASSLGAGGLNEQYF; DNA: TGTGCCAGCAGCTTAGGGGCGGGAGGGCTCAACGAGCAGTACTTC
J: TRBJ2-7; D: .; V: TRBV21-1; length: 16; size: .; CDR3: CASSKAWDRGLGEQYF; DNA: TGTGCCAGCAGCAAAGCATGGGACAGGGGGCTAGGGGAGCAGTACTTC
J: TRBJ1-1; D: .; V: TRBV11-2; length: 12; size: .; CDR3: CASSQERGAAFF; DNA: TGTGCCAGCAGCCAGGAACGGGGGGCGGCTTTCTTT
J: TRBJ2-1; D: .; V: TRBV28; length: 15; size: .; CDR3: CASSPAAGSYNEQFF; DNA: TGTGCCAGCAGTCCAGCAGCGGGCTCCTACAATGAGCAGTTCTTC
J: TRBJ2-3; D: .; V: TRBV2; length: 12; size: .; CDR3: CASSIGTDTQYF; DNA: TGTGCCAGCAGCATTGGCACAGATACGCAGTATTTT
J: TRBJ2-3; D: .; V: TRBV10-1; length: 14; size: once; CDR3: CASTVLGLTDTQYF; DNA: TGCGCCAGCACCGTTCTGGGCCTAACAGATACGCAGTATTTT
J: TRBJ2-6; D: .; V: TRBV5-1; length: 14; size: .; CDR3: CASWDTSGANVLTF; DNA: TGCGCCAGCTGGGACACTTCTGGGGCCAACGTCCTGACTTTC
J: TRBJ2-3; D: TRBD2; V: TRBV29-1; length: 14; size: .; CDR3: CSVAFGGVTDTQYF; DNA: TGCAGCGTGGCCTTCGGGGGGGTAACAGATACGCAGTATTTT
J: TRBJ1-1; D: .; V: TRBV5-4; length: 12; size: .; CDR3: CASSFSDTEAFF; DNA: TGTGCCAGCAGCTTTTCAGACACTGAAGCTTTCTTT
J: TRBJ2-3; D: .; V: TRBV6-4; length: 13; size: .; CDR3: CASGAGHTDTQYF; DNA: TGTGCCAGCGGGGCGGGGCACACAGATACGCAGTATTTT
J: TRBJ2-7; D: TRBD2; V: TRBV7-2; length: 14; size: .; CDR3: CASSFYGRGYEQYF; DNA: TGTGCCAGCAGCTTTTACGGGAGGGGGTACGAGCAGTACTTC
J: TRBJ1-6; D: .; V: TRBV10-3; length: 15; size: .; CDR3: CAISESPGLNSPLHF; DNA: TGTGCCATCAGTGAGTCGCCAGGGCTAAATTCACCCCTCCACTTT
J: TRBJ1-1; D: .; V: TRBV5-6; length: 12; size: once; CDR3: CASTRSRTEAFF; DNA: TGTGCCAGCACTCGGAGCCGGACTGAAGCTTTCTTT
J: TRBJ2-7; D: .; V: TRBV18; length: 15; size: .; CDR3: CASSPRQTGTDEQYF; DNA: TGTGCCAGCTCACCTAGGCAAACTGGGACCGACGAGCAGTACTTC
J: TRBJ2-5; D: .; V: TRBV27; length: 16; size: .; CDR3: CASSSIRTATQETQYF; DNA: TGTGCCAGCAGTTCGATTCGGACAGCTACCCAAGAGACCCAGTACTTC
J: TRBJ1-5; D: .; V: TRBV7-8; length: 14; size: .; CDR3: CASSPPDPGRPQHF; DNA: TGTGCCAGCAGCCCCCCAGACCCGGGAAGGCCCCAGCATTTT
J: TRBJ2-5; D: .; V: TRBV5-1; length: 15; size: .; CDR3: CASSFIPGGQETQYF; DNA: TGCGCCAGCAGCTTCATCCCCGGGGGACAAGAGACCCAGTACTTC
J: TRBJ2-7; D: .; V: TRBV28; length: 13; size: .; CDR3: CASSLAITYEQYF; DNA: TGTGCCAGCAGTTTAGCGATAACCTACGAGCAGTACTTC
J: TRBJ2-2; D: .; V: TRBV7-2; length: 18; size: once; CDR3: CASSPRGWGWGDTGELFF; DNA: TGTGCCAGCAGCCCCCGAGGCTGGGGCTGGGGGGACACCGGGGAGCTGTTTTTT
J: TRBJ1-5; D: .; V: TRBV6-6; length: 12; size: .; CDR3: CASGRNNQPQHF; DNA: TGTGCCAGCGGCCGGAACAATCAGCCCCAGCATTTT
J: TRBJ1-3; D: .; V: TRBV4-1; length: 15; size: .; CDR3: CASSPYGLSGNTIYF; DNA: TGCGCCAGCAGCCCGTACGGCCTCTCTGGAAACACCATATATTTT
J: TRBJ2-7; D: TRBD1; V: TRBV9; length: 14; size: .; CDR3: CASSVGGQGYEQYF; DNA: TGTGCCAGCAGCGTAGGGGGACAGGGCTACGAGCAGTACTTC
J: TRBJ2-7; D: .; V: TRBV7-2; length: 12; size: .; CDR3: CASSSTGREQYF; DNA: TGTGCCAGCAGCAGCACAGGGCGGGAGCAGTACTTC
J: TRBJ2-4; D: .; V: TRBV5-1; length: 11; size: .; CDR3: CATTDGNIQYF; DNA: TGCGCCACGACGGACGGAAACATTCAGTACTTC